This T cell receptor (beta chain) was documented in a study of shared clonotypes between healthy human individuals. About the research overall: Researchers assigned three CD4 naive, three CD4 memory, two CD8 naive and one CD8 memory plate to each donor.

Concerning this clone: Its specificity is not known.

Germline CDR1 MDHEN, CDR2 SYDVKM. Trimming took 1 base from V and 7 from J, leaving 14 bases between them. The CDR3 covers 14 residues. Study-level points and caveats: The low donor count limited represented genetic and exposure-history diversity. Among non-shared clonotypes, generation probabilities were lower than among those shared by all four donors.

Per sorted-subset replicate PCR, input was 150 to 250 ng DNA, representing tens of thousands of T cell genomes. The method was immunoSEQ multiplex PCR; TCRdb's version includes in-frame clones alone and lacks a portion of them. The table lists around 2,000,000 clones, about 92% of them singletons. As defined, naive CD8 cells were CD45RO-negative and positively selected for CCR7, with terminally differentiated effector memory CD45RA+ cells excluded. V gene TRBV28 combines with J gene TRBJ2-7; D remains unclear. The sequence derives from a man aged 18 to 30 in good health. Some clones in this sample may be carry-over from other donors' samples. The sequenced sample consisted of naive CD8+ T cells from PBMCs. The CDR3 nucleotides read TGTGCCAGCAGTTTATTTCGATCTACTTCAGAGCAGTACTTC. This translates into CASSLFRSTSEQYF.